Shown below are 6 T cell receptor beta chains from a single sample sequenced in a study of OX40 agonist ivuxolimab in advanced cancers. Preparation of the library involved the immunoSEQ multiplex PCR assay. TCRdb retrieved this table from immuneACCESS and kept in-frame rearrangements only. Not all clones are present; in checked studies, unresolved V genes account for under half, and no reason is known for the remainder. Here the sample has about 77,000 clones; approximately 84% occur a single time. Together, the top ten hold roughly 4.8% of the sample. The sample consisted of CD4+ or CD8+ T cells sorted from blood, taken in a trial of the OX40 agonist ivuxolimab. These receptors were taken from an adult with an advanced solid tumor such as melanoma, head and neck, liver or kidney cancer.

The CDR3 reads CSVVWGGGYTF. CDR3 DNA sequence: TGCAGCGTTGTATGGGGCGGTGGCTACACCTTC. The V and J genes are TRBV29-1 and TRBJ1-2, with a tentative D call TRBD1 (5 bases). CDR3 length equals 11 residues. Germline assignment: CDR1 SQVTM and CDR2 ANQGSEA. The V and J ends lost 4 bases and 7 bases respectively, with 10 bases between them.

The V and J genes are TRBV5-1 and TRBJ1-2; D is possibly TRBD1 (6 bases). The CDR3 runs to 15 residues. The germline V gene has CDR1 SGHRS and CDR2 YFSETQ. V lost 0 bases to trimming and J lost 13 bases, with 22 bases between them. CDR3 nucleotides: TGCGCCAGCAGCTTGGGCAACAGGGTACCTGTTGGAGGCACCTTC. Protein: CASSLGNRVPVGGTF.

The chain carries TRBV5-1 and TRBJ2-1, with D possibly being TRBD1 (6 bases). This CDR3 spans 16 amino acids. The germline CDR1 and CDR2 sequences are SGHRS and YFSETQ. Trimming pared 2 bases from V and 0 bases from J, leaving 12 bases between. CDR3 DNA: TGCGCCAGCAGCTTCTGGACAGCTAGCTCCTACAATGAGCAGTTCTTC. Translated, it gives CASSFWTASSYNEQFF. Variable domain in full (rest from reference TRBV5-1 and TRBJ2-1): KAGVTQTPRYLIKTRGQQVTLSCSPISGHRSVSWYQQTPGQGLQFLFEYFSETQRNKGNFPGRFSGRQFSNSRSEMNVSTLELGDSALYLCASSFWTASSYNEQFFGPGTRLTVL.

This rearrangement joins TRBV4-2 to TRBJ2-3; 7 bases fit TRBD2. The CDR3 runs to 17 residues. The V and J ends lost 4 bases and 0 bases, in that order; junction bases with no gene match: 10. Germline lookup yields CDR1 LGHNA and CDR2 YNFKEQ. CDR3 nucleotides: TGTGCCAGCAGCCCCTGGGAACTAGCGCCTAGCACAGATACGCAGTATTTT. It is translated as CASSPWELAPSTDTQYF.

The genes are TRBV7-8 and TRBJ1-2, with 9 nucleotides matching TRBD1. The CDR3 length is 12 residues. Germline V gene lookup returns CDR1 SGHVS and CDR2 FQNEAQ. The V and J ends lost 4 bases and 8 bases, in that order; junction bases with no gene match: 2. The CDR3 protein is CASSSGQGGYTF. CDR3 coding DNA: TGTGCCAGCAGCTCCGGACAGGGGGGCTACACCTTC. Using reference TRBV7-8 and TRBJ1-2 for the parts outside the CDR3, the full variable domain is GAGVSQSPRYKVAKRGQDVALRCDPISGHVSLFWYQQALGQGPEFLTYFQNEAQLDKSGLPSDRFFAERPEGSVSTLKIQRTQQEDSAVYLCASSSGQGGYTFGSGTRLTVV.

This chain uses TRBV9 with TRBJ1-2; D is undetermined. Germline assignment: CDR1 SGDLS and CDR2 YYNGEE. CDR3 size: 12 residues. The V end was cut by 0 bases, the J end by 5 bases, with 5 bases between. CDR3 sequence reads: CASSVDGYGYTF. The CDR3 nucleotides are TGTGCCAGCAGCGTAGACGGTTATGGCTACACCTTC.